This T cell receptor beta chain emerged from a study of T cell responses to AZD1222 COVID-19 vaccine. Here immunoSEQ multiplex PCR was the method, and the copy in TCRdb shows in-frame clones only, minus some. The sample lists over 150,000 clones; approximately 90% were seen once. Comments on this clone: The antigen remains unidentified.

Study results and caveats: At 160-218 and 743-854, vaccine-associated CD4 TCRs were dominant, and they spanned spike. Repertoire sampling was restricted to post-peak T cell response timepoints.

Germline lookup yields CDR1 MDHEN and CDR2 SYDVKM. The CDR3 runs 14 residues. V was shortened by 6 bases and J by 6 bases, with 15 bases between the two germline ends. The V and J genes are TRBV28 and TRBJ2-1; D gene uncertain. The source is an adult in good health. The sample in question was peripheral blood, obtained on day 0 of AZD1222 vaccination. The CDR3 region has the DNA TGTGCCAGCAGCCCTAGTGGCCCCCCCAATGAGCAGTTCTTC. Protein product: CASSPSGPPNEQFF.